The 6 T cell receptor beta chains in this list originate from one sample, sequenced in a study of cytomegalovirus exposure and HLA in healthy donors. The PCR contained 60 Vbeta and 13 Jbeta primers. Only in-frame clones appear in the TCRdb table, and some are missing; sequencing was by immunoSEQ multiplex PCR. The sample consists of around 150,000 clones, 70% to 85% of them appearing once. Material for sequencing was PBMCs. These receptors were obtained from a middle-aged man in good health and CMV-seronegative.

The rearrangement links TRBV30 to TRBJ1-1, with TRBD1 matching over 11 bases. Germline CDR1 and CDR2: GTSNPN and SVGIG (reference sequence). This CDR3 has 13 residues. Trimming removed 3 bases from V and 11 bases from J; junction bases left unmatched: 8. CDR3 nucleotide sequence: TGTGCCTGGAGGCCGGACAGGGGGCGTTCGGCTTTCTTT. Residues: CAWRPDRGRSAFF.

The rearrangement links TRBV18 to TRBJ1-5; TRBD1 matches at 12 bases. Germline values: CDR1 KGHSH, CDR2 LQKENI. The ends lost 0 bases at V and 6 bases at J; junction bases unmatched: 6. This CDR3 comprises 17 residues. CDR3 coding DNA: TGTGCCAGCTCACCACCGGGACAGGGGGCGCGTCGTCAGCCCCAGCATTTT. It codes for CASSPPGQGARRQPQHF.

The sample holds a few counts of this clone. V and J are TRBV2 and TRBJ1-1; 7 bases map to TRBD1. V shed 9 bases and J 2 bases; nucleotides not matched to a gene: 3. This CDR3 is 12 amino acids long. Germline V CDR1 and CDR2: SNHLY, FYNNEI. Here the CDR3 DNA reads TGTGCCAGTCGGACAGGAAACACTGAAGCTTTCTTT. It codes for CASRTGNTEAFF.

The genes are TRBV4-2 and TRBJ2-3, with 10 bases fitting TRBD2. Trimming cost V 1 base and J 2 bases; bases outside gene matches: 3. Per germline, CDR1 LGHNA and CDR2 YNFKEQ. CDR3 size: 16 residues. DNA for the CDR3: TGTGCCAGCAGCCAAGTAGCGGGGGGAGACACAGATACGCAGTATTTT. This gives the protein CASSQVAGGDTDTQYF.

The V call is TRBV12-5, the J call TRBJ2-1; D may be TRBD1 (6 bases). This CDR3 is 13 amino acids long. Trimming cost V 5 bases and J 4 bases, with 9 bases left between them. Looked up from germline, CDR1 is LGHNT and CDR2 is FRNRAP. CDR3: CASGPQGYNEQFF. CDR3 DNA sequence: TGTGCTAGTGGTCCACAGGGTTACAATGAGCAGTTCTTC.

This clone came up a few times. The chain's CDR3 is CASSSTGETEAFF. In nucleotides, the CDR3 is TGTGCCAGCAGCTCAACAGGGGAAACTGAAGCTTTCTTT. The rearrangement joins TRBV7-3 to TRBJ1-1; TRBD1 aligns across 7 bases. The germline V gene has CDR1 SGHTA and CDR2 FQGTGA. The CDR3 is 13 amino acids. Germline trimming cut 4 bases from V and 5 bases from J; bases unmatched to any gene: 4. Supplemented by reference TRBV7-3 and TRBJ1-1, the full variable domain reads GAGVSQTPSNKVTEKGKYVELRCDPISGHTALYWYRQSLGQGPEFLIYFQGTGAADDSGLPNDRFFAVRPEGSVSTLKIQRTERGDSAVYLCASSSTGETEAFFGQGTRLTVV.